This T cell receptor (beta chain) comes out of a study of Ad26.COV2.S vaccination and SARS-CoV-2 variants. Study-level results: Vaccine recipients showed a spike-specific TCR breadth that was higher than in placebo recipients.

The treatment is: some 20 received Ad26.COV2.S at low or high dose, single or two shots; 5 received placebo; per-sample allocation not given. Vaccine and placebo recipients were sampled on day 63 after the first injection. A Boston donor was an adult aged 18-55 years. This table comes from immunoSEQ multiplex PCR, and its TCRdb copy is limited to in-frame clones, with some not included. The repertoire holds about 440,000 clones, with 90% as singletons. As to this clone: Its antigen is unknown.

The CDR3 has 15 amino acids. Germline V gene sequence: CDR1 LGHDT, CDR2 YNNKEL (reference sequence). The V end was cut by 4 bases, the J end by 6 bases, with 16 bases between. Sequencing used peripheral blood, obtained in a trial of Ad26.COV2.S vaccine versus placebo. The chain recombines TRBV3-1 (or the pseudogene TRBV3-2) with TRBJ2-1, with D perhaps TRBD2 (6 bases). The sequence was collected from a person aged 18-60 years who received the Ad26.COV2.S COVID-19 vaccine or a placebo. CDR3: CASSLAQRLVNEQFF. DNA of the CDR3: TGTGCCAGCAGCCTCGCACAGCGACTAGTCAATGAGCAGTTCTTC.